This TCR beta chain was identified in a study of OX40 agonist ivuxolimab in advanced cancers. Regarding the study as a whole: There were, on average, more expanded clones in CD8+ T cells than in CD4+. Some patients who did not respond also had low normalized T-cell clonal expansion.

Repertoires were generated with immunoSEQ multiplex PCR, while TCRdb's copy carries only in-frame clones and drops some. The sample yields about 98,000 clones, approximately 86% seen once. Germline V lookup: CDR1 KGHSH, CDR2 LQKENI. This CDR3 contains 13 residues. Between the trimmed V and J ends, which lost 4 bases and 5 bases, there was a span of 11 bases. Sampling of blood occurred at baseline, cycle 4 day 1, and cycle 7 day 1. This clone was seen only once. Its specificity is not known. This specimen consisted of CD4+ or CD8+ T cells sorted from blood, obtained in a trial of the OX40 agonist ivuxolimab. This clonotype was sampled from an adult with an advanced solid tumor such as melanoma, head and neck, liver or kidney cancer. The chain links TRBV18 to TRBJ2-5; D gene uncertain. The DNA for the CDR3 is TGTGCCAGCTCACTGCCTGGGTGGGAGACCCAGTACTTC. This encodes CASSLPGWETQYF.